This T cell receptor beta chain is from a study of blood T cells in healthy people across ages. Every sample yielded at least 6.5 million isolated PBMCs. A J-beta primer mix and a sample-barcoded 5' primer were used in a second PCR of roughly 7 to 12 cycles. Via MiXCR, TCRdb re-called the 5' RACE reads, giving one row per CDR3 protein. The sample includes about 1.8 million distinct CDR3 sequences, about 50% of them seen just once. This sequence originates from a woman between 40 and 55 years old in good health. The material sequenced was blood.

The CDR3 is CASKAGGRLYGYTF. CDR3 in DNA: TGTGCCAGCAAGGCCGGGGGCCGACTCTATGGCTACACCTTC. The chain combines TRBV25-1 with TRBJ1-2, with D possibly TRBD1 on 6 matching bases. V lost 7 bases, J lost 4 bases, and 16 bases lay in between. The germline V gene encodes CDR1 MGHDK and CDR2 SYGVNS. CDR3 length equals 14 residues.